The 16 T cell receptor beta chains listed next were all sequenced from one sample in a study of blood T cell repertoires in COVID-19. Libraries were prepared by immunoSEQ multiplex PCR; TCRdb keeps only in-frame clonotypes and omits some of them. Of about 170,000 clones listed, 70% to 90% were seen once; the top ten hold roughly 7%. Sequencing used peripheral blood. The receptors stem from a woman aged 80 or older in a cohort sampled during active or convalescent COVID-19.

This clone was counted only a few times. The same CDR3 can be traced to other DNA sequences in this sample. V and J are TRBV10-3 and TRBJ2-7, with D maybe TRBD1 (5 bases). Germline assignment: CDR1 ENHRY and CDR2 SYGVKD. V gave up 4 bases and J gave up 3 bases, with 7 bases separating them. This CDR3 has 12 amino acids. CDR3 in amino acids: CAISGQGYEQYF. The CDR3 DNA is TGTGCCATCAGTGGGCAGGGCTACGAGCAGTACTTC.

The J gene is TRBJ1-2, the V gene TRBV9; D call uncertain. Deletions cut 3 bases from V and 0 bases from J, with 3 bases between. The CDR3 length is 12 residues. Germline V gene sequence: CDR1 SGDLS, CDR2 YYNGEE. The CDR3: CASSASNYGYTF. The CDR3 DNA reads TGTGCCAGCAGCGCCTCTAACTATGGCTACACCTTC.

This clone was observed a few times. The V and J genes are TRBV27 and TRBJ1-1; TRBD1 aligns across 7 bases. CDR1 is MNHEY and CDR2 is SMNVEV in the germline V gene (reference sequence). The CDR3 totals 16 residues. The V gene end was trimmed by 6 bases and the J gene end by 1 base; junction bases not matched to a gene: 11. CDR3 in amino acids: CASSHPPTGENTEAFF. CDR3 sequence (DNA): TGTGCCAGCAGCCACCCACCTACAGGGGAGAACACTGAAGCTTTCTTT.

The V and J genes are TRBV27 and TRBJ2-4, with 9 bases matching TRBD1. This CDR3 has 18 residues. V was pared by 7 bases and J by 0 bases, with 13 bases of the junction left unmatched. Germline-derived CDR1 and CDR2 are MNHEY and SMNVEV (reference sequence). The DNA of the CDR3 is TGTGCCAGCAAGCAAACCGGGACAGGGTCCCTAGCCAAAAACATTCAGTACTTC. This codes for CASKQTGTGSLAKNIQYF.

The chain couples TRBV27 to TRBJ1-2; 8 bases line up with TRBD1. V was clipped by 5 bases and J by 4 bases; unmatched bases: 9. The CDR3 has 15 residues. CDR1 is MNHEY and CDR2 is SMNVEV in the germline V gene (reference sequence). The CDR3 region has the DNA TGTGCCAGCAGTAAAGACAGGGGAATGTCCTATGGCTACACCTTC. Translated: CASSKDRGMSYGYTF.

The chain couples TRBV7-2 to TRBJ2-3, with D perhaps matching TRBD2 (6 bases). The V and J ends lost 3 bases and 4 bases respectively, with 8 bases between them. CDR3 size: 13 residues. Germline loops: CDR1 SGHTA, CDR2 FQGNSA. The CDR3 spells CASSFGEADTQYF. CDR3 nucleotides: TGTGCCAGCAGCTTTGGGGAGGCAGATACGCAGTATTTT.

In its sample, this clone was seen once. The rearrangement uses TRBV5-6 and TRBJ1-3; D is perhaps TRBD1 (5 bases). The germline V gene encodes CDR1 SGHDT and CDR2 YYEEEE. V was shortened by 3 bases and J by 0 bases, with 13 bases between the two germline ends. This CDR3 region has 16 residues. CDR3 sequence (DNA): TGTGCCAGCAGCTCCGTGACTGACAGCTCTGGAAACACCATATATTTT. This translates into CASSSVTDSSGNTIYF.

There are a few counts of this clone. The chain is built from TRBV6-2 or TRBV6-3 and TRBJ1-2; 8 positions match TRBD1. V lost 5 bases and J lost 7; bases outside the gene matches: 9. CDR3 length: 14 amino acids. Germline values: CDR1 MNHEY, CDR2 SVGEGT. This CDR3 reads CASSPGQGIFGYTF. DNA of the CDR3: TGTGCCAGCAGTCCCGGACAGGGTATCTTTGGCTACACCTTC.

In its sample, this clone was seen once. This CDR3 reads CSVRQGFLNEKLFF. CDR3 DNA: TGCAGCGTACGACAGGGTTTTCTAAATGAAAAACTGTTTTTT. The J gene is TRBJ1-4, the V gene TRBV29-1; 7 nucleotides agree with TRBD1. The CDR3 loop spans 14 amino acids. V lost 6 bases, J lost 5 bases, and 9 bases stayed unmatched. Germline V CDR1 and CDR2: SQVTM, ANQGSEA.

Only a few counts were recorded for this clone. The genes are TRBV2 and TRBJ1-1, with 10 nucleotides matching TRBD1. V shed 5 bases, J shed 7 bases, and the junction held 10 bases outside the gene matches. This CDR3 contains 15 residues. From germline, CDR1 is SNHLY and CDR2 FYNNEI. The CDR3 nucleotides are TGTGCCAGCAGTCTGACAGGGGGCGGTGGAGATGAAGCTTTCTTT. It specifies CASSLTGGGGDEAFF.

This CDR3 reads CASSPPQRGLRLGGSYEQYF. DNA for the CDR3: TGTGCCAGCAGTCCCCCCCAGCGGGGGCTCCGTTTGGGGGGATCCTACGAGCAGTACTTC. The chain carries TRBV27 and TRBJ2-7; 8 bases agree with TRBD2. The CDR3 has 20 amino acids. Germline trimming cut 5 bases from V and 1 base from J; bases unmatched to any gene: 22. The germline gives CDR1 MNHEY, CDR2 SMNVEV (reference sequence).

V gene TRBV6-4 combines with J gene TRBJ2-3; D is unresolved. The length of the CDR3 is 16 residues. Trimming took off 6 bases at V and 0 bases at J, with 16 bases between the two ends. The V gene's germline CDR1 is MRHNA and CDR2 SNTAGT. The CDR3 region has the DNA TGTGCCAGCAGCCCACGAACAGCCACTAGCACAGATACGCAGTATTTT. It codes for CASSPRTATSTDTQYF.

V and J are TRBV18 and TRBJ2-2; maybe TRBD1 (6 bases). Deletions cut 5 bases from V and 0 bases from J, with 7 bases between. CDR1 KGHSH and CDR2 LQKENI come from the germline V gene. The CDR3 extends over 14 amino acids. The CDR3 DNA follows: TGTGCCAGCTCAAAGGGGGCGAACACCGGGGAGCTGTTTTTT. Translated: CASSKGANTGELFF.

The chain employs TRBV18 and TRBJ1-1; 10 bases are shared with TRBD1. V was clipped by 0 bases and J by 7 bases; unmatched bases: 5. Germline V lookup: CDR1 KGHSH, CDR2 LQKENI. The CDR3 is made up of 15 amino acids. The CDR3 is CASSPPSGQGNEAFF. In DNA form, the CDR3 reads TGTGCCAGCTCACCACCGTCGGGACAGGGGAATGAAGCTTTCTTT.

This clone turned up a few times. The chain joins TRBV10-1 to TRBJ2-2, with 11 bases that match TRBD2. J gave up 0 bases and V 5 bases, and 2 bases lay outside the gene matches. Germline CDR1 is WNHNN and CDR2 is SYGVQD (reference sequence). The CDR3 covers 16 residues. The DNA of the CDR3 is TGCGCCAGCAGTTTAGCGGGAGGGACGAACACCGGGGAGCTGTTTTTT. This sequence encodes CASSLAGGTNTGELFF.

CDR3 amino acids: CASSPPGTGLNEKLFF. The CDR3 DNA is TGTGCCAGCAGTCCACCAGGGACAGGGCTTAATGAAAAACTGTTTTTT. This chain joins TRBV27 and TRBJ1-4; 9 bases align to TRBD1. The CDR3 sequence is 16 residues long. After removal of 5 bases from V and 4 bases from J, the junction contained 8 bases not matched to a gene. The germline V gene encodes CDR1 MNHEY and CDR2 SMNVEV (reference sequence).